One and the same sample provided the 16 T cell receptor beta chains below, sequenced in a study of shared clonotypes between healthy human individuals. This table comes from immunoSEQ multiplex PCR, and its TCRdb copy is limited to in-frame clones, with some not included. The repertoire holds 2 million to 2.5 million clones, with 80% to 95% as singletons. Material for sequencing was naive CD4+ T cells from PBMCs. Subset specified: CD45RA+ positively selected. The receptors stem from a young man in good health. Some clones in this sample may be carry-over from other donors' samples.

The chain combines TRBV7-3 with TRBJ2-1; D is ambiguous. The V end lost 1 base, the J end lost 5 bases, and 6 bases lay between the germline ends. In germline, CDR1 is SGHTA, CDR2 FQGTGA. This CDR3 spans 13 amino acids. CDR3 bases: TGTGCCAGCAGCTTAAGTAACGACAATGAGCAGTTCTTC. It specifies CASSLSNDNEQFF. Full variable domain (missing parts from reference TRBV7-3 and TRBJ2-1): GAGVSQTPSNKVTEKGKYVELRCDPISGHTALYWYRQSLGQGPEFLIYFQGTGAADDSGLPNDRFFAVRPEGSVSTLKIQRTERGDSAVYLCASSLSNDNEQFFGPGTRLTVL.

The genes are TRBV7-2 and TRBJ2-5; D possibly corresponds to TRBD1 (5 bases). The J call may be faulty, since TRBJ2-7 better matches the DNA end. The CDR3 is 12 residues long. Germline loops: CDR1 SGHTA, CDR2 FQGNSA. In DNA form, the CDR3 reads TGTGCCAGCAGCCCCCGTGGGGCCGAGCAGTACTTC. This sequence encodes CASSPRGAEQYF.

The V and J genes are TRBV29-1 and TRBJ2-3; TRBD2 agrees at 10 bases. This CDR3 comprises 13 residues. CDR1 SQVTM and CDR2 ANQGSEA come from the germline V gene. V lost 6 bases to trimming and J lost 6 bases; unmatched junction nucleotides: 6. The CDR3 region is CSVSSGRVDTQYF. DNA of the CDR3: TGCAGCGTCTCTAGCGGGAGAGTGGATACGCAGTATTTT.

The sample holds one count of this clone. This chain links TRBV11-2 with TRBJ2-7; no clear D. Germline V lookup: CDR1 SGHAT, CDR2 FQNNGV. This CDR3 region has 14 residues. Trimming shortened V by 4 bases and J by 0 bases, and 10 bases separated the two germline ends. CDR3 loop: CASSSETSSYEQYF. The CDR3 nucleotides read TGTGCCAGCAGCTCAGAGACAAGCTCCTACGAGCAGTACTTC.

The chain joins TRBV4-2 to TRBJ2-5, with 7 bases aligning to TRBD2. In germline, CDR1 is LGHNA, CDR2 YNFKEQ. J was trimmed by 2 bases and V by 0 bases; bases with no gene match: 3. The CDR3 contains 15 residues. The CDR3 DNA sequence: TGTGCCAGCAGCCAAGATTGGCGGGAGCAAGAGACCCAGTACTTC. It yields the protein CASSQDWREQETQYF.

The chain employs TRBV5-4 and TRBJ1-1; a possible D gene is TRBD1 (6 bases). With 4 bases removed from V and 5 bases from J, the gap between germline ends came to 21 bases. In germline, CDR1 is SGHNT, CDR2 YYREEE (reference sequence). This CDR3 comprises 16 residues. CDR3 amino acids: CASSPPVGGVVTEAFF. The CDR3 region has the DNA TGTGCCAGCAGCCCACCCGTGGGGGGCGTCGTTACTGAAGCTTTCTTT.

V is TRBV28 and J is TRBJ2-2, with a weak D call TRBD1 (5 bases). This CDR3 is 13 amino acids long. The ends were cut back, 5 bases at V and 5 bases at J, with 9 bases in the middle. Germline V gives CDR1 MDHEN, CDR2 SYDVKM. The CDR3, as DNA: TGTGCCAGCAGTCAACGACAGACCGGGGAGCTGTTTTTT. This gives the protein CASSQRQTGELFF.

The DNA of the CDR3 is TGTGCCAGCAGCGAAGCGGGGCCGGGCACCGGGGAGCTGTTTTTT. Translated, it gives CASSEAGPGTGELFF. The gene calls are TRBV7-3 and TRBJ2-2; 7 bases are shared with TRBD2. Germline V lookup: CDR1 SGHTA, CDR2 FQGTGA. This CDR3 has 15 amino acids. Unmatched junction bases numbered 7, after V lost 5 bases and J lost 4 bases.

The chain carries TRBV29-1 and TRBJ1-5; 10 bases agree with TRBD1. CDR1 is SQVTM, CDR2 ANQGSEA, per germline. This CDR3 region has 17 residues. Trimming took 4 bases from V and 2 from J; bases not matched to a gene: 11. The CDR3 here is CSVAVGTGTGGNQPQHF. In nucleotides, the CDR3 is TGCAGCGTTGCGGTTGGGACCGGGACAGGGGGCAATCAGCCCCAGCATTTT.

The chain recombines TRBV27 with TRBJ1-1, with a tentative D call TRBD1 (6 bases). The V end lost 4 bases, the J end lost 4 bases, and 13 bases lay between the germline ends. Germline V lookup: CDR1 MNHEY, CDR2 SMNVEV (reference sequence). The CDR3 totals 14 residues. Here the CDR3 reads CASSWGRGVTEAFF. The CDR3 bases are TGTGCCAGCAGTTGGGGGAGGGGGGTCACTGAAGCTTTCTTT.

CDR3 bases: TGTGCCAGCTCACCATTAAGTTTGAGGAGAACTGAAGCTTTCTTT. It specifies CASSPLSLRRTEAFF. The chain has TRBV18 and TRBJ1-1; D unclear. This CDR3 has 15 amino acids. The V end was cut by 2 bases, the J end by 5 bases, with 15 bases between. In germline, CDR1 is KGHSH, CDR2 LQKENI.

The chain combines TRBV19 with TRBJ2-1, with D possibly TRBD2 on 5 matching bases. Deletions cut 6 bases from V and 10 bases from J, with 16 bases between. This CDR3 region has 13 residues. Germline loops: CDR1 LNHDA, CDR2 SQIVND (reference sequence). CDR3: CASSHPAGVEQFF. The CDR3 DNA follows: TGTGCCAGTAGCCACCCCGCGGGTGTAGAGCAGTTCTTC.

V gene TRBV19 combines with J gene TRBJ1-2; 8 nucleotides agree with TRBD1. CDR3 length: 18 residues. The germline V gene encodes CDR1 LNHDA and CDR2 SQIVND (reference sequence). With V trimmed by 3 bases and J by 4 bases, 16 bases remained unmatched. CDR3 loop: CASSIGGQGRTRGYGYTF. CDR3 nucleotide sequence: TGTGCCAGTAGTATTGGCGGACAGGGTCGGACGAGGGGCTATGGCTACACCTTC.

This chain joins TRBV5-4 and TRBJ2-5, with D possibly TRBD1 on 6 matching bases. The germline gives CDR1 SGHNT, CDR2 YYREEE (reference sequence). The CDR3 totals 14 residues. V was pared by 4 bases and J by 1 base, with 11 bases between. The CDR3 reads CASSEGGLQETQYF. The CDR3 nucleotides read TGTGCCAGCAGCGAAGGGGGTCTCCAAGAGACCCAGTACTTC.

V and J are TRBV7-2 and TRBJ1-3; D remains unclear. V was cut by 5 bases and J by 4 bases, with 21 bases left in between. The CDR3 consists of 17 residues. Germline CDR1 SGHTA, CDR2 FQGNSA. CDR3 DNA: TGTGCCAGCAGCCCGCAAGGAGGCAGTAAATTAGGAAACACCATATATTTT. Its protein is CASSPQGGSKLGNTIYF.

The chain is built from TRBV7-2 and TRBJ1-1; 10 bases align to TRBD1. Germline CDR1 reads SGHTA; CDR2 reads FQGNSA. Trimming removed 5 bases from V and 4 bases from J; junction bases left unmatched: 4. This CDR3 region has 14 residues. The CDR3 loop reads CASSETGGTTEAFF. CDR3 in DNA: TGTGCCAGCAGCGAGACAGGGGGCACCACTGAAGCTTTCTTT. The full variable domain, in which reference TRBV7-2 and TRBJ1-1 provide the parts outside the CDR3, is GAGVSQSPSNKVTEKGKDVELRCDPISGHTALYWYRQSLGQGLEFLIYFQGNSAPDKSGLPSDRFSAERTGGSVSTLTIQRTQQEDSAVYLCASSETGGTTEAFFGQGTRLTVV.